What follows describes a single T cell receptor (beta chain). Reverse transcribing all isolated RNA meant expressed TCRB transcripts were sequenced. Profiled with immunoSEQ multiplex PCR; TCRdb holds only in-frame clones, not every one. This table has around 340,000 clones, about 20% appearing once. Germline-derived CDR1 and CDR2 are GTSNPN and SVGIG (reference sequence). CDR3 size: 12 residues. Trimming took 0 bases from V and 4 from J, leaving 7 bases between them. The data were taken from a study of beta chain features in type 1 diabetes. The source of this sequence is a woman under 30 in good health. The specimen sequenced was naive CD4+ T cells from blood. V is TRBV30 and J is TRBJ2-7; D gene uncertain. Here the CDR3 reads CAWSVSSYEQYF. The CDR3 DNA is TGTGCCTGGAGTGTATCTTCTTACGAGCAGTACTTC.